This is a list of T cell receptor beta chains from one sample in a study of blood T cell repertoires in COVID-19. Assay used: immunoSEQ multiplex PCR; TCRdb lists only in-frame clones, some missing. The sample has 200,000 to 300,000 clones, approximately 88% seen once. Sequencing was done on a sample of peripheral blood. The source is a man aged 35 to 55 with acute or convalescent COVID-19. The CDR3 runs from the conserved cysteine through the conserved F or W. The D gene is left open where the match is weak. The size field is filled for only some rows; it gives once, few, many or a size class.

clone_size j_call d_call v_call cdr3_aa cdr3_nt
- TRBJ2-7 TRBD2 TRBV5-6 CASSLRRSGRASGEQYF TGTGCCAGCAGCTTGAGGAGGAGCGGGAGGGCCTCGGGGGAGCAGTACTTC
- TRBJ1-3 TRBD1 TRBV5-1 CASSPLWTGKRNTIYF TGCGCCAGCAGCCCCTTATGGACAGGGAAGAGAAACACCATATATTTT
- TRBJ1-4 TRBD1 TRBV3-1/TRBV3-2 CASSPTGVNEKLFF TGTGCCAGCAGCCCCACAGGGGTTAATGAAAAACTGTTTTTT
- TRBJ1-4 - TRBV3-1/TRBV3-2 CASSRQEATNEKLFF TGTGCCAGCAGCCGTCAGGAGGCAACTAATGAAAAACTGTTTTTT
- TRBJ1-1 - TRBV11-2 CASSLTGEAFF TGTGCCAGCAGCTTGACAGGCGAGGCTTTCTTT
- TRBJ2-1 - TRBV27 CASSSGLMRSYNEQFF TGTGCCAGCAGTTCGGGACTCATGCGCTCCTACAATGAGCAGTTCTTC
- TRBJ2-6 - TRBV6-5 CASSYTGTGANVLTF TGTGCCAGCAGTTACACAGGAACTGGGGCCAACGTCCTGACTTTC
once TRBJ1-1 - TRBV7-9 CASSFQIDSPSAFF TGTGCCAGCAGCTTCCAAATCGACAGTCCCTCGGCTTTCTTT
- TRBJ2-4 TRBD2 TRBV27 CASCQRELAKNIQYF TGTGCCAGCTGCCAGCGGGAGCTAGCCAAAAACATTCAGTACTTC
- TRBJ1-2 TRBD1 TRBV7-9 CASSLETGTGYTF TGTGCCAGCAGCTTAGAGACAGGGACTGGCTACACCTTC
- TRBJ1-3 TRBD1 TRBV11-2 CASSPSTGVENTIYF TGTGCCAGCAGCCCATCGACAGGGGTCGAAAACACCATATATTTT
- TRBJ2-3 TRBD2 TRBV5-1 CASSGYSGRGDTQYF TGCGCCAGCAGCGGGTATAGCGGGAGAGGTGATACGCAGTATTTT
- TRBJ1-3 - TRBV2 CASSGSGRSISGNTIYF TGTGCCAGCAGTGGTAGTGGCAGGTCCATCTCTGGAAACACCATATATTTT
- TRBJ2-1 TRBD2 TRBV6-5 CASSSRRAGGYNEQFF TGTGCCAGCAGTTCCCGGAGAGCGGGAGGGTACAATGAGCAGTTCTTC
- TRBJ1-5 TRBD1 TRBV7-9 CASSLDKTGNQPQHF TGTGCCAGCAGCTTGGATAAGACAGGGAATCAGCCCCAGCATTTT
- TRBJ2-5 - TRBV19 CASAPPGDTQETQYF TGTGCCTCCGCCCCTCCCGGGGACACACAAGAGACCCAGTACTTC
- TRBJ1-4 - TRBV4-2 CASRQTSVANEKLFF TGTGCCAGCAGGCAAACTTCGGTGGCTAATGAAAAACTGTTTTTT
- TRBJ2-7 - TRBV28 CASSPMGSEQYF TGTGCCAGCAGCCCTATGGGCTCCGAGCAGTACTTC
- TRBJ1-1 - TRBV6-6 CASSLQDLNTEAFF TGTGCCAGCAGTCTACAGGACCTGAACACTGAAGCTTTCTTT
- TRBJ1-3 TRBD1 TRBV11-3 CASSPGQPRDTIYF TGTGCCAGCAGCCCGGGACAGCCTCGGGACACCATATATTTT
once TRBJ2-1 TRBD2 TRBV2 CASRLAFRTSGREGNEQFF TGTGCCAGCAGACTAGCCTTTAGGACTAGCGGGAGGGAGGGCAATGAGCAGTTCTTC
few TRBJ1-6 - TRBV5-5 CASRTGNINSPLHF TGTGCCAGCAGAACAGGGAATATCAATTCACCCCTCCACTTT
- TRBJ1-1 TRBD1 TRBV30 CAWGTGRNTEAFF TGTGCCTGGGGGACAGGGAGAAACACTGAAGCTTTCTTT
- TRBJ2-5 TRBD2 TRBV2 CASSYRGGKETQYF TGTGCCAGCAGTTATAGGGGAGGGAAAGAGACCCAGTACTTC
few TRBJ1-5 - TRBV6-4 CASSIEGAQPQHF TGTGCCAGCAGTATCGAAGGAGCTCAGCCCCAGCATTTT
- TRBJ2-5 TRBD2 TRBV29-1 CSVEGVSSGSTETQYF TGCAGCGTTGAGGGGGTATCTAGCGGGAGCACAGAGACCCAGTACTTC
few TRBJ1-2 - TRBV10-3 CAISGDGGGYGYTF TGTGCCATCAGTGGGGATGGGGGCGGTTATGGCTACACCTTC
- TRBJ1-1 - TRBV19 CASSIEPGTHGEAFF TGTGCCAGTAGTATAGAACCCGGGACACATGGTGAAGCTTTCTTT